Sequencing of this TCR beta chain was carried out in a study of cytomegalovirus exposure and HLA in healthy donors. Across the study: Some 80 million unique TCRs from HLA-typed donors were held in an early data release. Falling in the Caucasian-associated ancestry cluster were about 80% of 398 genotyped donors.

This clone was seen more than once but under ten times. It was with 60 Vbeta and 13 Jbeta primers that the PCR ran. Authors' data handling: The count from a later analysis was tens of millions of unique TCR beta chains, 9.5 million to 13 million of them shared. Assay: immunoSEQ multiplex PCR; the TCRdb copy retains only in-frame clones and omits some. The V and J calls and clone size were taken over from that table, and D and trimming were inferred from the DNA. The table has more than 200,000 clones, roughly 80% seen once. The receptor comes from a girl aged 2-9 years in good health and CMV-seronegative. The specimen was PBMCs.

CDR3 region: CSVEKDRSSSYEQYF. The CDR3 nucleotides are TGCAGCGTTGAAAAAGACAGGTCGAGCTCCTACGAGCAGTACTTC. The V and J genes are TRBV29-1 and TRBJ2-7; D may be TRBD1 (6 bases). Trimming removed 2 bases at V and 0 bases at J, with 14 bases between. From germline, CDR1 is SQVTM and CDR2 ANQGSEA. The CDR3 is 15 amino acids.